The sequence of this T cell receptor beta chain was determined in a study of Graves' ophthalmopathy and Graves' hyperthyroidism. This clonotype was recorded at least ten times. Pregnancy or lactation, uncontrolled infections and other autoimmune diseases were grounds for excluding patients. For repertoire sequencing, the TCR beta CDR3 regions were amplified from RNA transcripts. The workflow started with a first-round RT-PCR run with HTBI primers and then moved on to a second-round multiplex PCR. TCRdb independently ran MiXCR on the multiplex PCR reads; one entry per CDR3 protein. The repertoire has about 740,000 distinct CDR3 sequences, 40% of them found once; the top ten carry 40% to 55%. The length of the CDR3 is 10 residues. V shed 3 bases and J shed 4 bases, with 1 base lying between them. The germline gives CDR1 MGHDK, CDR2 SYGVNS.

The receptor's source is an adult man with Graves' ophthalmopathy. J is TRBJ2-7 and V is TRBV25-1, with D uncertain. The specimen was peripheral blood. The DNA of the CDR3 is TGTGCCAGCAGTGAGTACGAGCAGTACTTC. It specifies CASSEYEQYF.